The present entry profiles one TCR beta chain with its context. The sample belongs to a study of human T cells and chemical hapten exposure. From the RACE reads, TCRdb called clonotypes with MiXCR, one entry per CDR3 protein. The top ten clones hold roughly 3% of a sample with about 180,000 distinct CDR3 sequences, just under 30% of them seen once. Time point in this sample: pre-sensitization, week 0. Treatment noted: therapeutic diphenylcyclopropenone sensitization with weekly scalp DPC. This CDR3 has 16 residues. The junction had 10 bases not matched to a gene; V was cut back by 2 bases and J by 5 bases. Germline-derived CDR1 and CDR2 are KGHSH and LQKENI.

The sample was whole blood, taken in connection with sensitization to the hapten diphenylcyclopropenone (DPC). The receptor comes from a woman in her 30s with alopecia areata. Some clones in this sample may be carry-over from other donors' samples. This chain uses TRBV18 with TRBJ2-3, with TRBD2 matching over 7 bases. In DNA form, the CDR3 reads TGTGCCAGCTCACCAGGGAGGGGCGCAGGTGGAGATACGCAGTATTTT. It specifies CASSPGRGAGGDTQYF.